This TCR beta chain appears in the sequencing data of a study of T cells after yellow fever vaccination. Regarding the study as a whole: The secondary T-cell response peaked on day 5, not day 15, but was weaker.

There are a few counts of this clonotype. The target antigen is unknown. Per the germline V gene, CDR1 is SGHVS and CDR2 is FNYEAQ. CDR3 length: 16 amino acids. Trimming cost V 2 bases and J 6 bases, with 18 bases left between them. TCRdb reanalysed the 5' RACE reads using MiXCR and keeps one entry per CDR3 protein. The data show about 320,000 distinct CDR3 sequences, with around 4.3% seen just once and roughly a fifth held by the top ten. The input for sequencing was PBMCs, taken 15 days after the yellow fever booster vaccination. The gene calls are TRBV7-6 and TRBJ2-3, with D perhaps TRBD2 (7 bases). The receptor was derived from a man aged 18 to 29 who received the YFV17D yellow fever vaccine. CDR3 sequence (DNA): TGTGCCAGCAGCTTATCGGGGGGCCCATCGGTGGATACGCAGTATTTT. Protein: CASSLSGGPSVDTQYF.